This T cell receptor (beta chain) was profiled in a study of blood T cells in healthy people across ages. Next came a second PCR, run for about 7 to 12 cycles, which used a sample-barcoded 5' primer along with a J-beta primer mix. Each cDNA molecule was tagged by a template-switch adaptor with 12 random nucleotides. TCRdb independently ran MiXCR on the 5' RACE reads; one entry per CDR3 protein. The sample holds roughly 730,000 distinct CDR3 sequences, approximately 60% seen once. Points on this clonotype: The target antigen is unknown.

Trimming took 10 bases from V and 3 from J; bases not matched to a gene: 6. The CDR3 extends over 14 amino acids. Looked up from germline, CDR1 is ENHRY and CDR2 is SYGVKD. Study-level results: Age showed a roughly linear inverse relationship with TCR beta diversity per million T cells.

V usage is TRBV10-3 and J usage is TRBJ2-1; 10 bases agree with TRBD2. Specimen: blood. The TCR comes from a middle-aged man in good health. This CDR3 reads CATYSGRDYNEQFF. The CDR3 DNA reads as TGTGCCACCTACAGCGGGAGGGACTACAATGAGCAGTTCTTC.